This T cell receptor (beta chain) originates from a study of blood T cell repertoires in COVID-19. Study-wide context: PBMCs, B-cell-depleted T cells, or T cells were the source of the cDNA or gDNA that made up the material.

There are 15 residues in the CDR3. Germline values: CDR1 SGDLS, CDR2 YYNGEE. V shed 3 bases and J 7 bases; nucleotides not matched to a gene: 7. Generated by immunoSEQ multiplex PCR, the TCRdb table keeps only in-frame clones and is missing some. The profile shows about 160,000 clones, approximately 80% of them singletons. V is TRBV9 and J is TRBJ1-6; 7 bases line up with TRBD1. The sample consisted of peripheral blood. The TCR comes from a man in his 60s with acute or convalescent COVID-19. The CDR3: CASSAPGTDNSPLHF. As DNA, the CDR3 is TGTGCCAGCAGCGCGCCCGGGACAGACAATTCACCCCTCCACTTT.